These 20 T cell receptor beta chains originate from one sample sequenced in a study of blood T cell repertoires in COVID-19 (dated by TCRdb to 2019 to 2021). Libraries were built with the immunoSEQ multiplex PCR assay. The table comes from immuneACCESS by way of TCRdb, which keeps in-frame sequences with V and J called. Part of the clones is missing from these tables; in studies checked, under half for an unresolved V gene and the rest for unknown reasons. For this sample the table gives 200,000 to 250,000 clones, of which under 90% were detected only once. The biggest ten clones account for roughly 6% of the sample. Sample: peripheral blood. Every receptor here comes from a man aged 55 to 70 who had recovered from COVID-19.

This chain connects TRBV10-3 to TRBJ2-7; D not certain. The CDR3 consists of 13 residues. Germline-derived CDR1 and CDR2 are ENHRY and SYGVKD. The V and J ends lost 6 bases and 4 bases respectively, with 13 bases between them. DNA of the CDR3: TGTGCCATCAGCTACACCGACGGGTACGAGCAGTACTTC. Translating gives CAISYTDGYEQYF.

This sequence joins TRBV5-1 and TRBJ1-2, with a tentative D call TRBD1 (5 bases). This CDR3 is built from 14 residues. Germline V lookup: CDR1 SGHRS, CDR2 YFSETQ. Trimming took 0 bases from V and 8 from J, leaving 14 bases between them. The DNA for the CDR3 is TGCGCCAGCAGCTTGGGGCCGGGGGGAAGGGGCTACACCTTC. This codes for CASSLGPGGRGYTF.

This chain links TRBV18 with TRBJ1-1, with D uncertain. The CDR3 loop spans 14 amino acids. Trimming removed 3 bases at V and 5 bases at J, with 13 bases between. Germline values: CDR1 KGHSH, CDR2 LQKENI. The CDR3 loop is CASSPATPRTEAFF. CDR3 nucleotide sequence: TGTGCCAGCTCACCCGCCACCCCGAGGACTGAAGCTTTCTTT.

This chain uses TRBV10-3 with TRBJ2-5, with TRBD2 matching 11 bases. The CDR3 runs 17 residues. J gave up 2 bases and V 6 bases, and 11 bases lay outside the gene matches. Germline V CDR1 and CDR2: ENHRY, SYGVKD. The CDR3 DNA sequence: TGTGCCATCAGGGGGGCCCCGGGACTAGCGGTTCAAGAGACCCAGTACTTC. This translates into CAIRGAPGLAVQETQYF.

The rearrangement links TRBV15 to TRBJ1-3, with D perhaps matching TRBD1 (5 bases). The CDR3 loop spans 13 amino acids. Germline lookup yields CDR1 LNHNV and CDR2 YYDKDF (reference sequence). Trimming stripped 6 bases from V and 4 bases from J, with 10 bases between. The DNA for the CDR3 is TGTGCCACCAGAGACAGCTTCGGAAACACCATATATTTT. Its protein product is CATRDSFGNTIYF. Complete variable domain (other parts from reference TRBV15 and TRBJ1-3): DAMVIQNPRYQVTQFGKPVTLSCSQTLNHNVMYWYQQKSSQAPKLLFHYYDKDFNNEADTPDNFQSRRPNTSFCFLDIRSPGLGDTAMYLCATRDSFGNTIYFGEGSWLTVV.

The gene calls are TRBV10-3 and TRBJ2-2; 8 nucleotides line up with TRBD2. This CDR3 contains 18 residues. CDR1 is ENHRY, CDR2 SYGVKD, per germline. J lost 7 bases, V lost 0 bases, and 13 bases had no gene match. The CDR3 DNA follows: TGTGCCATCAGTGAGTCGAAGGTGACTAGCGACCTGGGCGGGGAGCTGTTTTTT. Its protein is CAISESKVTSDLGGELFF.

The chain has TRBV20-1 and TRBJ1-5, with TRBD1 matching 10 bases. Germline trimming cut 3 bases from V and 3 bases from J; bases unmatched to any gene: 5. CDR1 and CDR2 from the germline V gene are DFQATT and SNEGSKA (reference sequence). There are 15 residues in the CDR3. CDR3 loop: CSASGDRGFNQPQHF. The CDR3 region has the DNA TGCAGTGCTAGTGGGGACAGGGGCTTCAATCAGCCCCAGCATTTT.

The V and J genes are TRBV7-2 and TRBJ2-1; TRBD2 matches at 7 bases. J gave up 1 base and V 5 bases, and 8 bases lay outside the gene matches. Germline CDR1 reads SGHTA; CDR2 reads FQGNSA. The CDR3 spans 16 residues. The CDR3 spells CASSRSGRGSYNEQFF. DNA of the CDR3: TGTGCCAGCAGCCGTAGCGGGCGGGGTTCCTACAATGAGCAGTTCTTC.

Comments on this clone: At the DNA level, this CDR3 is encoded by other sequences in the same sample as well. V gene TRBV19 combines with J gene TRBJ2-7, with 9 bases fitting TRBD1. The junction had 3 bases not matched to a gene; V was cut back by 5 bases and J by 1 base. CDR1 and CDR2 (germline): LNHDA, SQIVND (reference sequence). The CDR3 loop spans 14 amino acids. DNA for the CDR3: TGTGCCAGTAGTGTGGGGACAGGGTCCTACGAGCAGTACTTC. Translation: CASSVGTGSYEQYF.

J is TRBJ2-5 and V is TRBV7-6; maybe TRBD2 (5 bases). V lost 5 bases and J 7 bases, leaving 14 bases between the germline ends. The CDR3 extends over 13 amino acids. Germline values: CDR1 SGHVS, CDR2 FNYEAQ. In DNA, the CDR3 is TGTGCCAGCAGCCCTCGGACTGGGGTGACCCAGTACTTC. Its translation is CASSPRTGVTQYF. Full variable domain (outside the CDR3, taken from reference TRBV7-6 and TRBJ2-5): GAGVSQSPRYKVTKRGQDVALRCDPISGHVSLYWYRQALGQGPEFLTYFNYEAQQDKSGLPNDRFSAERPEGSISTLTIQRTEQRDSAMYRCASSPRTGVTQYFGPGTRLLVL.

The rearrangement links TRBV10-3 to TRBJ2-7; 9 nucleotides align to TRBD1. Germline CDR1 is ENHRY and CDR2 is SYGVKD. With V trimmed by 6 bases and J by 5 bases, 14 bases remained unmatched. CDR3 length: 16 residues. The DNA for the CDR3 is TGTGCCATCAGGGGTTTGACGGGACAGGGTTTCCACGAGCAGTACTTC. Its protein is CAIRGLTGQGFHEQYF.

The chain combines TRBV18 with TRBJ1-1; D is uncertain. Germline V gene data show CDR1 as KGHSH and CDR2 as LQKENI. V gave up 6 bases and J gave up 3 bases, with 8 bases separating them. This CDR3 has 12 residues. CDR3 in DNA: TGTGCCAGCTCCCTGAGGGACACTGAAGCTTTCTTT. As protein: CASSLRDTEAFF.

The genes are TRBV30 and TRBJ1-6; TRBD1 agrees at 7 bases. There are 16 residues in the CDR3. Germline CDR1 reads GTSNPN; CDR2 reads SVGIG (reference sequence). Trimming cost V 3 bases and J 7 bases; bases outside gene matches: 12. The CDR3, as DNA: TGTGCCTGGAGCGCGGGACAGTTTGGACGGAATTCACCCCTCCACTTT. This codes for CAWSAGQFGRNSPLHF.

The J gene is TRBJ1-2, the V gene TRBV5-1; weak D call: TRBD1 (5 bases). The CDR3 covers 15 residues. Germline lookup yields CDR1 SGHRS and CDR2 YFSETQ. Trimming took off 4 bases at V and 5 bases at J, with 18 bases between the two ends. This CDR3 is CASSPAPGGSYGYTF. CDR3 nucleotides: TGCGCCAGCAGCCCTGCCCCCGGGGGGTCTTATGGCTACACCTTC.

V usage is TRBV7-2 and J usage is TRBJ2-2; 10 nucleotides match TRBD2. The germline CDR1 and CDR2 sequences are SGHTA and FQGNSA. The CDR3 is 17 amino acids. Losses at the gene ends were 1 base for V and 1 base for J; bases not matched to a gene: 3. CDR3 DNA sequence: TGTGCCAGCAGCTTAGAGCTAGCGGGAGTGAACACCGGGGAGCTGTTTTTT. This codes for CASSLELAGVNTGELFF.

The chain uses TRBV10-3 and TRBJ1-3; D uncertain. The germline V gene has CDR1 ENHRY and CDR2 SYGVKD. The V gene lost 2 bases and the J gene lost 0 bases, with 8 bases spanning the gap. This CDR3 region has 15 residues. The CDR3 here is CAISEQFGSGNTIYF. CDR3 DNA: TGTGCCATCAGTGAGCAATTCGGCTCTGGAAACACCATATATTTT.

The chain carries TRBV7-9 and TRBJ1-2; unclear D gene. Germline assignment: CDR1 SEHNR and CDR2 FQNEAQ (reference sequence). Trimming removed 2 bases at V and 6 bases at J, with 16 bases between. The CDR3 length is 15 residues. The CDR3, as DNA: TGTGCCAGCAGCTTAATCGGCGAAGCGGTCGATGGCTACACCTTC. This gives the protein CASSLIGEAVDGYTF. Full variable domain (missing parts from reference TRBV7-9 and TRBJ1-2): DTGVSQNPRHKITKRGQNVTFRCDPISEHNRLYWYRQTLGQGPEFLTYFQNEAQLEKSRLLSDRFSAERPKGSFSTLEIQRTEQGDSAMYLCASSLIGEAVDGYTFGSGTRLTVV.

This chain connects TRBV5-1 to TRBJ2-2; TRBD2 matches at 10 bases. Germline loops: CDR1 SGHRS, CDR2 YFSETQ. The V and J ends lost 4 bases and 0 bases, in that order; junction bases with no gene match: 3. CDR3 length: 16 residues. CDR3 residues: CASSPLAGANTGELFF. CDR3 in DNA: TGCGCCAGCAGCCCGCTAGCGGGGGCGAACACCGGGGAGCTGTTTTTT.

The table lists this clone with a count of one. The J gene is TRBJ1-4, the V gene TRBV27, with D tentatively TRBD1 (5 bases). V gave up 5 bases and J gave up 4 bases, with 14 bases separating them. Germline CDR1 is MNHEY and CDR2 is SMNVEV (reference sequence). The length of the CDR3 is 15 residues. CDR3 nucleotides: TGTGCCAGCAGTCTGGCCGGGACTCATAATGAAAAACTGTTTTTT. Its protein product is CASSLAGTHNEKLFF.

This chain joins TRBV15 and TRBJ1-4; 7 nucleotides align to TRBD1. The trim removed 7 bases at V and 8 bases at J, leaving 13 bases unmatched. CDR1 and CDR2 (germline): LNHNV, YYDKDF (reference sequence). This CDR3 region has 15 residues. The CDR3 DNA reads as TGTGCCACCAACCGTCACCGGGACAGTGGCGAAAAACTGTTTTTT. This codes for CATNRHRDSGEKLFF. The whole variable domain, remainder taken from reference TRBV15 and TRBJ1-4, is DAMVIQNPRYQVTQFGKPVTLSCSQTLNHNVMYWYQQKSSQAPKLLFHYYDKDFNNEADTPDNFQSRRPNTSFCFLDIRSPGLGDTAMYLCATNRHRDSGEKLFFGSGTQLSVL.